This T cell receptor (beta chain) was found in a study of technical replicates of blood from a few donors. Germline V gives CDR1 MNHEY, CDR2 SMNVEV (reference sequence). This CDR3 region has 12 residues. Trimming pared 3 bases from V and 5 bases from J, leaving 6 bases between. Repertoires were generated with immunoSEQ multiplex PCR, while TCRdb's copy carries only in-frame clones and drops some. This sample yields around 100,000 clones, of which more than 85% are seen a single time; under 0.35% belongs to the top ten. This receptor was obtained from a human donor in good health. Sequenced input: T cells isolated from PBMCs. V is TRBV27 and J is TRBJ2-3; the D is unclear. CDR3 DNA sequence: TGTGCCAGCAGTTTTTCAGGAGATACGCAGTATTTT. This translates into CASSFSGDTQYF.